The present T cell receptor (beta chain) was sequenced within a study of blood T cells in healthy people across ages (dated by TCRdb to the mid-2010s). The study in broad terms: In model experiments, template switching captured roughly one uniquely barcoded TCR beta cDNA molecule for every two T cells. The study measured age-related changes in TCR beta repertoire diversity using deep sequencing normalized with unique cDNA molecular identifiers. The donors were divided into four age groups: young (average around 16 years), middle-aged (roughly 40), aged (about 62) and long-lived (roughly 86). To avoid experimental bias, donors of different ages were distributed randomly across sequencing lanes. For two donors (one aged 18 to 29 and one aged 80 or older), the study analyzed two additional independent replicas of 1 million unique cDNA reads from the same blood draw. General study outcomes and caveats: Because donor CMV infection status was unknown, age-related changes in expanded clonotypes were potentially confounded. The percentage of naive T cells measured by flow cytometry correlated strongly with observed TCR beta diversity. Since profiling was done on bulk unsorted PBMCs, naive and antigen-experienced compartments could not be conclusively compared. Estimates of total diversity based on one million sequenced T cells were considered lower bounds and underestimates. Observed TCR beta diversity per million T cells fell roughly linearly with age, and a significant reduction was already apparent by age roughly 40. Compared with the aged group, more naive CD4+ T cells, fewer expanded clones and increased TCR diversity were shown by the long-lived group, suggesting age selection.

This clonotype occurred a few times. Its antigen remains undetermined. No qualities accompany the bases; no much larger clone lies one base away. From the cysteine through the phenylalanine, the CDR3 covers 13 amino acids. Only CDR3 DNA remains: 39 bases, in frame from the first base. V drops 3 bases and J drops 5 bases, leaving 11 bases in between. The germline V gene provides CDR1 SGHRS and CDR2 YFSETQ. Preparation of the library involved 5' RACE. Instrument on record: Illumina HiSeq 2500. A second PCR of roughly 6 to 11 cycles was performed with a sample-barcoded 5' primer and a J-beta primer mix. A template-switch 5' adaptor carrying 12 random nucleotides introduced a unique molecular identifier onto each TCR beta cDNA molecule. At least 2.5 million CDR3-containing paired-end reads were obtained from each sample. The Mint cDNA synthesis kit, primed by a TRBC-specific oligonucleotide, was used to synthesize first-strand cDNA from all RNA. Following uracil-DNA glycosylase treatment, a first 18-cycle PCR with universal primers M1SS and BC2_uni_R was performed on all cDNA. The authors' pipeline ran thus. Each sample was normalized by randomly selecting 1 million high-quality reads, each carrying a distinct molecular identifier. Reads sharing molecular identifiers were discarded rather than binned into consensus sequences. MiTCR, run with a Q25 quality threshold and the strictest error-elimination algorithm, handled CDR3 identification, clonotype clustering and error correction. A nonparametric unseen species model with Euler transformation was used to estimate a lower bound on total TCR beta diversity. Through fastp at Q25 and MiXCR, TCRdb rebuilt clones from the public reads, retaining in-frame beta chains. Rows matching on CDR3 protein sequence are summarized as one entry with the most common DNA and genes. The authors' filters were not applied to this entry. For this sample there are hundreds of thousands of distinct CDR3 sequences; around 32% appear just once. The ten top clones hold 15% of the sample.

Systemically healthy Caucasian individuals from Russia, 35 to 50 in total and aged about 6 to 90 years, were included as donors. Approximately 10 milliliters of peripheral blood were collected from each donor into EDTA-treated Vacutainer tubes. Ficoll-Paque density-gradient centrifugation was used to isolate PBMCs, with at least 6 million per sample. Total RNA was extracted from PBMCs with Trizol reagent, with at least 5.5 micrograms obtained per sample. For every donor, an aliquot of PBMCs went through flow cytometry to measure the percentages of naive CD45RAhigh/CD27high T cells. Rearrangement joined TRBV5-1 to TRBJ1-1; perhaps TRBD1 is the D gene, with 6 bases matching. The TCR was taken from a woman over 75 in good health. Donor details come from another sample of the same person, matched by shared clones. Sequencing was done on a sample of blood. The CDR3 reads CASSSTQGTEAFF. The nucleotide sequence reads TGCGCCAGCAGCTCCACTCAGGGGACTGAAGCTTTCTTT.